This TCR beta chain is drawn from a study of tissue T cells after allogeneic stem cell transplantation. TCRdb keeps only in-frame clones here, not all; method: immunoSEQ multiplex PCR. The sample lists 7,000 to 7,500 clones; around half were seen once. Study-wide results and caveats: Across patients, clones rarely overlapped, yet motif clusters were shared tissue-specifically. Within patients, tissue anatomy strongly shaped TCR repertoire composition.

This clone has more than one count but fewer than ten. Its antigen remains unknown. These gene names are mouse names. Noted time point: mouse harvest day 7 after allogeneic transplant. The graft held 10^6 splenic CD5+ T cells and 10^7 T-cell-depleted bone marrow cells. The receptor was derived from a female BALB/c mouse given C57BL/6 T cells with graft-versus-host disease after an allogeneic hematopoietic cell transplant. Source material: gut tissue.

CDR3 bases read: TGTGCCAGCAGCCCGGGCATTTCTTCCAACGAAAGATTATTT. Translating it yields CASSPGISSNERLF. The entire CDR3 protein reads CASSPGISSNERLFF. This chain links TRBV3 with TRBJ1-4; D ambiguous. The read terminates 1 residue ahead of where the CDR3 ends, so the germline J gene completes it. This CDR3 has 15 amino acids. The ends were cut back, 5 bases at V and 1 base at J, with 11 bases in the middle. Looked up from germline, CDR1 is SNHLY and CDR2 is FYNGKV (reference sequence).